The next 4 T cell receptor beta chains were all read from a single sample in a study of radiotherapy plus CTLA-4 blockade in lung cancer. The table came from immunoSEQ multiplex PCR; TCRdb's copy has only in-frame clones and leaves some out. The table records tens of thousands of clones, approximately 79% of them present only once. Sequenced here: peripheral blood, sampled from a patient treated with radiotherapy plus ipilimumab. These receptors all stem from a human donor with non-small cell lung cancer who had a complete response to radiotherapy plus ipilimumab.

A note on this clone: The same CDR3 is also encoded by other DNA sequences in this sample. The chain uses TRBV7-9 and TRBJ1-4, with D tentatively TRBD1 (5 bases). Germline V CDR1 and CDR2: SEHNR, FQNEAQ (reference sequence). The CDR3 is made up of 15 amino acids. Trimming left V 2 bases short and J 4 bases short, with 11 bases between. The CDR3: CASSLQTGGNEKLFF. DNA for the CDR3: TGTGCCAGCAGCTTACAGACGGGGGGTAATGAAAAACTGTTTTTT.

This rearrangement joins TRBV4-3 to TRBJ1-4; possibly TRBD1 for D (6 bases). The CDR3 is 14 amino acids. The ends were cut back, 0 bases at V and 6 bases at J, with 8 bases in the middle. Germline V gene sequence: CDR1 LGHNA, CDR2 YSLEER. CDR3 loop: CASSQEPGDEKLFF. The CDR3 DNA reads TGCGCCAGCAGCCAAGAACCAGGGGATGAAAAACTGTTTTTT.

The chain combines TRBV30 with TRBJ1-1; perhaps TRBD1 as D (6 bases). With 0 bases removed from V and 0 bases from J, the gap between germline ends came to 14 bases. CDR3 length: 16 amino acids. Germline-derived CDR1 and CDR2 are GTSNPN and SVGIG (reference sequence). The CDR3 here is CAWSVWGRGLNTEAFF. The CDR3 DNA reads as TGTGCCTGGAGTGTCTGGGGCAGGGGTCTGAACACTGAAGCTTTCTTT.

This sequence joins TRBV19 and TRBJ1-1; D gene unclear. V gave up 6 bases and J gave up 3 bases, with 5 bases separating them. The CDR3 is made up of 11 amino acids. From germline, CDR1 is LNHDA and CDR2 SQIVND (reference sequence). CDR3 amino acids: CASRAYTEAFF. The CDR3 DNA reads as TGTGCCAGTAGGGCCTACACTGAAGCTTTCTTT.